These 10 T cell receptor beta chains originate from one sample sequenced in a study of blood T cell repertoires in COVID-19. Assay: immunoSEQ multiplex PCR; the TCRdb copy retains only in-frame clones and omits some. In the table there are 120,000 or so clones, about 86% of which are singletons. The sequencing sample was made of peripheral blood. These TCRs come from an elderly man with active or convalescent COVID-19.

The chain has TRBV5-6 and TRBJ2-5; 15 bases match TRBD2. CDR1 and CDR2 (germline): SGHDT, YYEEEE. Unmatched junction bases numbered 11, after V lost 4 bases and J lost 7 bases. This CDR3 spans 17 amino acids. The CDR3 region has the DNA TGTGCCAGCAGCCAAAAGGGACTAGCGGGGGGCCTACGGACCCAGTACTTC. Protein product: CASSQKGLAGGLRTQYF.

The chain has TRBV5-1 and TRBJ2-7; 7 bases map to TRBD1. CDR3 size: 13 residues. V was pared by 4 bases and J by 0 bases, with 1 base of the junction left unmatched. CDR1 is SGHRS, CDR2 YFSETQ, per germline. CDR3 DNA sequence: TGCGCCAGCAGCCCAGGGGGCTCCTACGAGCAGTACTTC. Protein product: CASSPGGSYEQYF.

The gene calls are TRBV18 and TRBJ2-1; the D gene is possibly TRBD2 (5 bases). Germline CDR1 and CDR2: KGHSH and LQKENI. Trimming cost V 4 bases and J 4 bases, with 14 bases left between them. CDR3 length: 15 residues. CDR3 residues: CASSRGGAEYNEQFF. CDR3 nucleotides: TGTGCCAGCTCACGTGGAGGAGCGGAGTACAATGAGCAGTTCTTC.

This clone came up once. The chain employs TRBV7-3 and TRBJ2-1; D possibly corresponds to TRBD1 (6 bases). The CDR3 covers 16 residues. Germline V gene lookup returns CDR1 SGHTA and CDR2 FQGTGA. The V end was cut by 3 bases, the J end by 0 bases, with 12 bases between. CDR3 DNA sequence: TGTGCCAGCAGCTTGGGGGCTGGACGCTCCTACAATGAGCAGTTCTTC. Residues: CASSLGAGRSYNEQFF.

This sequence joins TRBV7-9 and TRBJ1-5; no reliable D call. CDR3 size: 12 residues. Germline V CDR1 and CDR2: SEHNR, FQNEAQ (reference sequence). V gave up 8 bases and J gave up 0 bases, with 5 bases separating them. Here the CDR3 DNA reads TGTGCCAGCTCCCATAGCAATCAGCCCCAGCATTTT. Its protein is CASSHSNQPQHF.

V is TRBV6-5 and J is TRBJ2-7; 9 bases fit TRBD1. The CDR3 is made up of 12 amino acids. CDR1 and CDR2 (germline): MNHEY, SVGAGI. V shed 6 bases and J 6 bases; nucleotides not matched to a gene: 3. CDR3 protein: CASRGQGFEQYF. The CDR3 region has the DNA TGTGCCAGCAGAGGACAGGGGTTCGAGCAGTACTTC.

The sample holds a few counts of this clone. The chain is built from TRBV9 and TRBJ2-1, with D possibly TRBD2 on 7 matching bases. V was shortened by 3 bases and J by 5 bases, with 9 bases between the two germline ends. The CDR3 totals 13 residues. CDR1 and CDR2 (germline): SGDLS, YYNGEE. The CDR3 sequence is CASSGEGDNEQFF. The CDR3, as DNA: TGTGCCAGCAGCGGGGAGGGGGACAATGAGCAGTTCTTC.

The J gene is TRBJ2-5, the V gene TRBV10-3, with D unresolved. Germline lookup yields CDR1 ENHRY and CDR2 SYGVKD. CDR3 length equals 13 residues. V was trimmed by 0 bases and J by 4 bases, leaving 6 bases between them. The CDR3 here is CAISESSRETQYF. CDR3 in DNA: TGTGCCATCAGTGAGTCGAGTAGAGAGACCCAGTACTTC.

For the CDR3, the DNA is TGTGCCAGCTCACCTTACGGGGGGGGCGGCAATTCACCCCTCCACTTT. Translated, it gives CASSPYGGGGNSPLHF. V gene TRBV18 combines with J gene TRBJ1-6, with D possibly matching TRBD1 (6 bases). Germline V gene lookup returns CDR1 KGHSH and CDR2 LQKENI. Trimming removed 3 bases from V and 7 bases from J, with 16 bases in between. The CDR3 runs 16 residues. Full variable domain (outside the CDR3, taken from reference TRBV18 and TRBJ1-6): NAGVMQNPRHLVRRRGQEARLRCSPMKGHSHVYWYRQLPEEGLKFMVYLQKENIIDESGMPKERFSAEFPKEGPSILRIQQVVRGDSAAYFCASSPYGGGGNSPLHFGNGTRLTVT.

As regards this clone: The junction and the germline gene differ at one end; a read error may be behind it. This chain joins TRBV5-3 and TRBJ2-2, with TRBD1 identical over 10 bases. TRBV5-3 is classed as an ORF, of uncertain function. The CDR3 is made up of 17 amino acids. The CDR3 region is CARSKTRQGAKTGELFF. CDR3 bases: TGTGCCAGAAGCAAAACGAGACAGGGGGCGAAGACCGGGGAGCTGTTTTTT.